This is a list of T cell receptor beta chains from one sample in a study of T cells in Graves' hyperthyroidism and ophthalmopathy. From the multiplex PCR reads, TCRdb called clonotypes with MiXCR, one entry per CDR3 protein. Altogether approximately 590,000 distinct CDR3 sequences are present, around 45% being singletons, with the ten largest covering nearly 8.5%. Sequenced sample: peripheral blood or thyroid tissue (not recorded which). Receptors originate from a woman under 30 with Graves' hyperthyroidism. The CDR3 runs from the conserved cysteine through the conserved F or W. The D gene is left open where the match is weak. Size tells how often a clone was seen (once, few, many) or the class of an expanded clone, and some rows leave it out.

CASIAQAGRPYGYTF	TGCGCCAGCATAGCCCAAGCGGGACGGCCCTATGGCTACACCTTC	.	TRBJ1-2	TRBV10-1	15	many
CASSTVTPGTNYGYTF	TGTGCCAGTAGTACCGTTACCCCGGGAACAAACTATGGCTACACCTTC	.	TRBJ1-2	TRBV19	16	.
CASSLEVNSPLHF	TGTGCCAGCAGCTTAGAGGTCAATTCACCCCTCCACTTT	.	TRBJ1-6	TRBV7-9	13	many
CASTTTYEQYF	TGTGCCAGCACCACCACCTACGAGCAGTACTTC	.	TRBJ2-7	TRBV7-6	11	few
CASGLPRDNQPQHF	TGTGCTAGTGGTTTGCCCAGGGACAATCAGCCCCAGCATTTT	.	TRBJ1-5	TRBV12-5	14	.
CASSSPGDRGETQYF	TGTGCCAGCAGCAGCCCGGGGGACAGGGGAGAGACCCAGTACTTC	TRBD1	TRBJ2-5	TRBV7-9	15	once
CASSYRRRGSTEAFF	TGTGCCAGCAGTTACAGGAGACGGGGGAGCACTGAAGCTTTCTTT	.	TRBJ1-1	TRBV6-5	15	.
CASRTHGSTEAFF	TGTGCCAGCAGGACGCACGGGAGCACTGAAGCTTTCTTT	.	TRBJ1-1	TRBV2	13	many
CASSLDKETQYF	TGTGCCAGTAGCCTCGATAAAGAGACCCAGTACTTC	.	TRBJ2-5	TRBV19	12	few
CATYSVAYEQYF	TGTGCCACCTATAGCGTTGCCTACGAGCAGTACTTC	.	TRBJ2-7	TRBV10-3	12	few
CASRPSSTDTQYF	TGTGCCAGCAGGCCGAGCAGCACAGATACGCAGTATTTT	.	TRBJ2-3	TRBV6-1	13	.
CASSPLGAREQYF	TGTGCCAGCAGCCCACTGGGGGCTCGGGAGCAGTACTTC	.	TRBJ2-7	TRBV7-3	13	.
CAWSVSGGRTQYF	TGTGCCTGGAGTGTATCCGGGGGAAGGACCCAGTACTTC	.	TRBJ2-5	TRBV5-1	13	.
CASSQTAYGYTF	TGCGCCAGCAGCCAAACAGCCTATGGCTACACCTTC	.	TRBJ1-2	TRBV4-1	12	.
CATSRDRVHAAFF	TGTGCCACCAGCAGAGACAGGGTCCATGCAGCTTTCTTT	.	TRBJ1-1	TRBV15	13	many
CASINRNTGELFF	TGTGCCAGCATTAACAGGAACACCGGGGAGCTGTTTTTT	.	TRBJ2-2	TRBV25-1	13	many
CASSDTGIGANVLTF	TGTGCCAGCAGTGATACAGGGATTGGGGCCAACGTCCTGACTTTC	.	TRBJ2-6	TRBV2	15	.
CASSPGLAGVNEQFF	TGTGCCAGCAGCCCTGGACTAGCGGGAGTCAATGAGCAGTTCTTC	TRBD2	TRBJ2-1	TRBV7-2	15	.
CASADRENQPQHF	TGTGCCAGCGCCGACAGGGAGAATCAGCCCCAGCATTTT	TRBD1	TRBJ1-5	TRBV6-5	13	many
CASSLGGAGTDTQYF	TGTGCCAGCAGCTTGGGAGGGGCAGGCACAGATACGCAGTATTTT	.	TRBJ2-3	TRBV5-5	15	.
CASSLTAGEYTQYF	TGCGCCAGCAGCCTCACAGCGGGAGAGTATACGCAGTATTTT	TRBD2	TRBJ2-3	TRBV5-1	14	.
CASSDRTETQHF	TGTGCCAGCAGTGACAGGACCGAGACCCAGCATTTT	.	TRBJ1-5	TRBV12-3/TRBV12-4	12	.
CASSSQTPRYGSPLHF	TGTGCCAGCAGCTCCCAAACCCCCCGTTATGGGTCACCCCTCCACTTT	.	TRBJ1-6	TRBV7-9	16	few
CASKRTGEEKLFF	TGTGCCAGCAAAAGGACAGGGGAAGAAAAACTGTTTTTT	TRBD1	TRBJ1-4	TRBV12-3/TRBV12-4	13	.
CSVDLQGTYEQYF	TGCAGCGTTGATCTCCAGGGTACCTACGAGCAGTACTTC	.	TRBJ2-7	TRBV29-1	13	many
CSARSRDSNYGYTF	TGCAGTGCTAGGAGCCGGGACAGTAACTATGGCTACACCTTC	TRBD1	TRBJ1-2	TRBV20-1	14	few
CATPGEQETQYF	TGTGCCACCCCGGGGGAGCAAGAGACCCAGTACTTC	.	TRBJ2-5	TRBV7-8	12	many
CSVQLTGGLDEQYF	TGCAGCGTCCAACTAACGGGAGGGCTTGACGAGCAGTACTTC	TRBD2	TRBJ2-7	TRBV29-1	14	many
CASSPDRIYGYTF	TGTGCCAGCAGTCCTGACAGGATCTATGGCTACACCTTC	.	TRBJ1-2	TRBV2	13	.
CSAGTEDQPQHF	TGCAGTGCAGGGACAGAAGATCAGCCCCAGCATTTT	TRBD1	TRBJ1-5	TRBV20-1	12	few
CASSGQGADEAFF	TGTGCCAGCAGCGGACAGGGGGCGGATGAAGCTTTCTTT	TRBD1	TRBJ1-1	TRBV7-4	13	.
CSAAGTVVGYTF	TGCAGCGCAGCCGGGACAGTGGTGGGCTACACCTTC	TRBD1	TRBJ1-2	TRBV29-1	12	once
CSARDGRGNQPQHF	TGCAGTGCTAGAGATGGCAGAGGCAATCAGCCCCAGCATTTT	.	TRBJ1-5	TRBV20-1	14	few
CASSTPRYAYAFF	TGTGCCAGCAGCACTCCCCGATACGCATATGCTTTCTTT	.	TRBJ1-1	TRBV11-2	13	.
CASSASREETQYF	TGTGCCAGCAGCGCATCACGCGAAGAGACCCAGTACTTC	.	TRBJ2-5	TRBV7-2	13	once
CAISESTGAGTEAFF	TGTGCCATCAGTGAGTCGACAGGGGCGGGGACTGAAGCTTTCTTT	TRBD1	TRBJ1-1	TRBV10-3	15	.
CASSLSGEGTQYF	TGTGCCAGCAGTCTAAGCGGCGAAGGGACCCAGTACTTC	.	TRBJ2-5	TRBV25-1	13	many
CASSRGAGMEAFF	TGTGCCAGCAGCAGGGGGGCAGGGATGGAAGCTTTCTTT	TRBD1	TRBJ1-1	TRBV2	13	few
CASSGDGPGNSPLHF	TGTGCCAGCAGCGGGGATGGACCGGGAAATTCACCCCTCCACTTT	.	TRBJ1-6	TRBV9	15	few
CATSREVGDRQPQHF	TGTGCCACCAGCAGAGAAGTAGGTGACCGCCAGCCCCAGCATTTT	.	TRBJ1-5	TRBV15	15	.
CASSPSEGLDEKLFF	TGTGCCAGCAGCCCCTCCGAGGGACTTGATGAAAAACTGTTTTTT	.	TRBJ1-4	TRBV7-2	15	.
CASSQVRYYEQYF	TGTGCCAGCAGCCAAGTCCGTTACTACGAGCAGTACTTC	.	TRBJ2-7	TRBV14	13	.
CASDDRGGQPQHF	TGTGCCAGCGACGACAGGGGCGGCCAGCCCCAGCATTTT	TRBD1	TRBJ1-5	TRBV19	13	.
CATSDPDRGLGGELFF	TGTGCCACCAGTGATCCCGACAGGGGGTTAGGCGGGGAGCTGTTTTTT	TRBD1	TRBJ2-2	TRBV24-1	16	few
CITGEGYGYTF	TGCATTACAGGGGAAGGCTATGGCTACACCTTC	TRBD1	TRBJ1-2	TRBV20-1	11	.
CASSDRGTGSYEQYF	TGTGCCAGCAGTGATAGGGGGACAGGGAGCTACGAGCAGTACTTC	TRBD1	TRBJ2-7	TRBV25-1	15	.
CASSALQGSTEAF	TGTGCCAGCAGCGCATTACAGGGGTCCACTGAAGCTTTC	TRBD1	TRBJ2-6	TRBV7-2	13	.
CASSSGGHGYGYTF	TGTGCCAGCAGCTCTGGGGGCCATGGGTATGGCTACACCTTC	.	TRBJ1-2	TRBV6-1	14	.
CASSPGTVSNQPQHF	TGTGCCAGCAGCCCCGGGACAGTTAGCAATCAGCCCCAGCATTTT	TRBD1	TRBJ1-5	TRBV2	15	many
CASRGTGQNTEAFF	TGTGCCAGCAGAGGGACAGGGCAGAACACTGAAGCTTTCTTT	TRBD1	TRBJ1-1	TRBV10-3	14	many
CSLTENYGYTF	TGCAGTCTGACAGAGAACTATGGCTACACCTTC	.	TRBJ1-2	TRBV20-1	11	.
CASSATYTDPNYGYTF	TGTGCCAGCAGCGCAACCTACACAGACCCTAACTATGGCTACACCTTC	.	TRBJ1-2	TRBV7-9	16	few